This is a list of T cell receptor beta chains from one sample in a study of T cell clonotyping in hematopoietic cell transplantation. Generated by immunoSEQ multiplex PCR, the TCRdb table keeps only in-frame clones and is missing some. The sample includes approximately 7,200 clones, 70% to 90% seen only once; the top ten take approximately 8%. Specimen: PBMCs, collected 100 days after allogeneic stem cell transplant. The origin of the receptors is a male patient aged 18 to 29 who had an allogeneic stem cell transplant from a related donor, so the T cells may come from the graft donor. Some clones in this sample may be carry-over from other donors' samples. Both conserved end residues are part of each CDR3. The D gene is left open where the match is weak. Clone size is stated in some rows and not others, as once, few, many or a class when expanded.

j_call: TRBJ2-5; v_call: TRBV29-1; d_call: .; clone_size: once; cdr3_aa: CSAYQETQYF; cdr3_nt: TGCAGCGCATACCAAGAGACCCAGTACTTC
j_call: TRBJ2-1; v_call: TRBV7-2; d_call: TRBD2; clone_size: .; cdr3_aa: CASSLSSGGYNEQFF; cdr3_nt: TGTGCCAGCAGCTTAAGTAGCGGGGGTTACAATGAGCAGTTCTTC
j_call: TRBJ2-2; v_call: TRBV15; d_call: TRBD2; clone_size: once; cdr3_aa: CATEQRWGAGGRSGELFF; cdr3_nt: TGTGCCACCGAGCAGAGATGGGGCGCGGGCGGGAGGTCCGGGGAGCTGTTTTTT
j_call: TRBJ1-1; v_call: TRBV21-1; d_call: .; clone_size: .; cdr3_aa: CASSRDRSYTEAFF; cdr3_nt: TGTGCCAGCAGCAGGGACAGGTCGTACACTGAAGCTTTCTTT
j_call: TRBJ2-1; v_call: TRBV11-2; d_call: TRBD2; clone_size: once; cdr3_aa: CASSFIGGNVRNEQFF; cdr3_nt: TGTGCCAGCAGCTTTATCGGGGGGAATGTTCGCAATGAGCAGTTCTTC
j_call: TRBJ1-1; v_call: TRBV14; d_call: .; clone_size: .; cdr3_aa: CASSQDRIRPLRYTEAFF; cdr3_nt: TGTGCCAGCAGCCAAGATCGGATTCGGCCGCTCAGGTACACTGAAGCTTTCTTT
j_call: TRBJ2-5; v_call: TRBV14; d_call: .; clone_size: .; cdr3_aa: CASSQHLGSETQYF; cdr3_nt: TGTGCCAGCAGCCAACACCTTGGTTCAGAGACCCAGTACTTC
j_call: TRBJ1-5; v_call: TRBV2; d_call: .; clone_size: .; cdr3_aa: CASRVSNQPQHF; cdr3_nt: TGTGCCAGCAGGGTTAGCAATCAGCCCCAGCATTTT
j_call: TRBJ1-5; v_call: TRBV25-1; d_call: TRBD1; clone_size: once; cdr3_aa: CASSALTGDHSNQPQHF; cdr3_nt: TGTGCCAGCAGTGCTTTGACAGGGGACCATAGCAATCAGCCCCAGCATTTT
j_call: TRBJ1-2; v_call: TRBV5-4; d_call: .; clone_size: .; cdr3_aa: CASSLETYGYTF; cdr3_nt: TGTGCCAGCAGCTTGGAAACCTATGGCTACACCTTC